This section outlines one T cell receptor beta chain sequence together with its context. Its antigen is unidentified. Single viable CD3+CD4+CD8-CD45RO+ cells were sorted as the memory CD4+ T cells. This table comes from immunoSEQ multiplex PCR, and its TCRdb copy is limited to in-frame clones, with some not included. Of approximately 40,000 clones listed, over 65% are singletons. The source of the sample is a study of memory CD4+ T cells and cytomegalovirus serostatus. This CDR3 has 14 residues. CDR1 is KGHSH, CDR2 LQKENI, per germline. The V end was cut by 5 bases, the J end by 6 bases, with 13 bases between. Study observations and caveats: About two fifths of the roughly 150 known CMV-associated TCRbeta sequences appeared in CD4+ memory.

The sequenced material came from memory CD4+ T cells from blood. The origin of this receptor is an adult in good health and CMV-seronegative. The rearrangement links TRBV18 to TRBJ1-4; possible D gene TRBD1, 5 bases. CDR3 coding DNA: TGTGCCAGCTCATTCGACAGCAATTATGAAAAACTGTTTTTT. It encodes CASSFDSNYEKLFF.